This T cell receptor (beta chain) is drawn from a study of prognosis after radiotherapy for stage I lung cancer. Two-round multiplex PCR on genomic DNA was the method by which TCR beta CDR3 was amplified. Primers (each specific to one TRBV or TRBJ gene) were used in first-round PCR. In the second PCR round, amplification relied on universal primers. TCRdb ran MiXCR on the multiplex PCR reads and lists one entry per CDR3 protein. The sample includes about 22,000 distinct CDR3 sequences, 35% to 50% of them seen just once. The CDR3 length is 14 residues. V lost 1 base, J lost 0 bases, and 6 bases lay in between. The germline CDR1 and CDR2 sequences are SGHVS and FNYEAQ.

This sequence joins TRBV7-6 and TRBJ1-2; D is unclear. Sample: PBMCs, taken before or after stereotactic body radiation therapy (not recorded which). The receptor comes from a donor over 45 with non-small cell lung cancer. The DNA of the CDR3 is TGTGCCAGCAGCTTAGGTTCCTCTAACTATGGCTACACCTTC. It is translated as CASSLGSSNYGYTF.